The 13 T cell receptor beta chains below come from one sample, sequenced in a study of control samples from healthy donors and cancer patients. Measured with immunoSEQ multiplex PCR; TCRdb has only the in-frame clones, and not every one. The sample lists approximately 97,000 clones, around 90% occurring once. The specimen was blood. The source is a young man in good health.

The rearrangement uses TRBV19 and TRBJ1-2; D call uncertain. Trimming removed 5 bases at V and 0 bases at J, with 13 bases between. The CDR3 loop spans 15 amino acids. Germline values: CDR1 LNHDA, CDR2 SQIVND (reference sequence). The chain's CDR3 is CASSSGSTANYGYTF. DNA for the CDR3: TGTGCCAGTAGTTCAGGCAGCACAGCTAACTATGGCTACACCTTC.

The table lists this clone with a count of one. The chain has TRBV18 and TRBJ2-1; D may be TRBD2 (6 bases). Germline CDR1 is KGHSH and CDR2 is LQKENI. V was cut by 6 bases and J by 3 bases, with 15 bases left in between. CDR3 length: 15 amino acids. The CDR3 nucleotides are TGTGCCAGCTCCTTCGTAGCGGTCGACTACAATGAGCAGTTCTTC. Residues: CASSFVAVDYNEQFF.

This chain uses TRBV21-1 with TRBJ1-5; no check of the table's D call, TRBD1, against the DNA was made. TRBV21-1 is noted as a pseudogene. The CDR3 length is 14 residues. In nucleotides, the CDR3 is TGTGCCAGCAGCAGAACAGGGGACGATCAGCCCCAGCATTTT. Translating gives CASSRTGDDQPQHF.

The chain couples TRBV12-3 or TRBV12-4 to TRBJ2-7; D is uncertain. V was cut by 3 bases and J by 1 base, with 4 bases left in between. The CDR3 contains 12 residues. This CDR3 reads CASSFISYEQYF. CDR3 in DNA: TGTGCCAGCAGTTTCATTTCCTACGAGCAGTACTTC.

This chain's CDR3 is CAATAGAPRAGANVLTF. The CDR3 bases are TGTGCCGCTACCGCCGGGGCACCCCGGGCGGGGGCCAACGTCCTGACTTTC. The chain employs TRBV19 and TRBJ2-6, with D perhaps being TRBD1 or TRBD2 (5 bases each). Germline CDR1 is LNHDA and CDR2 is SQIVND (reference sequence). Trimming pared 11 bases from V and 4 bases from J, leaving 24 bases between. This CDR3 spans 17 amino acids.

The J gene is TRBJ2-1, the V gene TRBV7-2, with 10 bases aligning to TRBD2. The CDR3 is 14 amino acids. The germline CDR1 and CDR2 sequences are SGHTA and FQGNSA. V lost 3 bases and J lost 8; bases outside the gene matches: 4. The CDR3 loop reads CASSFTSGNYEQFF. In DNA, the CDR3 is TGTGCCAGCAGCTTCACTAGCGGGAACTATGAGCAGTTCTTC.

The chain is built from TRBV12-5 and TRBJ2-3, with D unclear. The V and J ends lost 8 bases and 5 bases respectively, with 11 bases between them. Germline CDR1 and CDR2: LGHNT and FRNRAP. CDR3 length equals 12 residues. CDR3 DNA: TGTGCTAGTTCGGATAGAGGAGATACGCAGTATTTT. Its translation is CASSDRGDTQYF.

V and J are TRBV7-2 and TRBJ2-3; maybe TRBD2 (5 bases). This CDR3 is built from 16 residues. Germline CDR1 is SGHTA and CDR2 is FQGNSA. Deletions cut 7 bases from V and 4 bases from J, with 21 bases between. The CDR3 sequence is CASNSNGLASSDTQYF. The CDR3 bases are TGTGCCAGCAACTCCAACGGGCTAGCTTCATCAGATACGCAGTATTTT.

A single count supports this clone. V and J are TRBV2 and TRBJ2-1; 7 nucleotides align to TRBD2. The CDR3 totals 16 residues. CDR1 and CDR2 from the germline V gene are SNHLY and FYNNEI. The J segment lost 2 bases and the V segment lost 6 bases, leaving 10 bases of the junction unmatched. CDR3 sequence (DNA): TGTGCCAGCAGGGGGGGGAACCACCCGACCTACAATGAGCAGTTCTTC. Its protein product is CASRGGNHPTYNEQFF.

This clone was seen more than once but under ten times. The chain has TRBV7-6 and TRBJ2-7; 8 nucleotides line up with TRBD1. The V gene's germline CDR1 is SGHVS and CDR2 FNYEAQ. The length of the CDR3 is 14 residues. V lost 2 bases, J lost 7 bases, and 7 bases stayed unmatched. CDR3 residues: CASSLPQGAGEQYF. In nucleotides, the CDR3 is TGTGCCAGCAGCTTACCCCAGGGGGCGGGGGAGCAGTACTTC.

The chain couples TRBV4-1 to TRBJ2-7; maybe TRBD2 (5 bases). CDR1 is MGHRA and CDR2 is YSYEKL in the germline V gene. With 1 base removed from V and 2 bases from J, the gap between germline ends came to 6 bases. The CDR3 has 13 residues. The CDR3 spells CASSQGTPYEQYF. The CDR3 bases are TGCGCCAGCAGCCAAGGGACTCCCTACGAGCAGTACTTC.

The chain's CDR3 is CATSRPLGSGNTIYF. The DNA for the CDR3 is TGTGCCACCAGCAGGCCCCTCGGGTCTGGAAACACCATATATTTT. The V call is TRBV15, the J call TRBJ1-3, with D unclear. V was shortened by 3 bases and J by 1 base, with 10 bases between the two germline ends. Germline values: CDR1 LNHNV, CDR2 YYDKDF (reference sequence). The CDR3 length is 15 residues.

The V call is TRBV28, the J call TRBJ2-3; the match to TRBD1 covers 7 bases. J gave up 4 bases and V 5 bases, and 12 bases lay outside the gene matches. The CDR3 extends over 16 amino acids. The germline CDR1 and CDR2 sequences are MDHEN and SYDVKM. The CDR3 DNA reads as TGTGCCAGCAGTGACAACAGGGGCACCTCGGCAGATACGCAGTATTTT. Its translation is CASSDNRGTSADTQYF.